This is a list of T cell receptor beta chains from one sample in a study of cytomegalovirus exposure and HLA in healthy donors. Libraries were prepared by immunoSEQ multiplex PCR; TCRdb keeps only in-frame clonotypes and omits some of them. The data contain about 110,000 clones, around 73% of them singletons. The specimen was PBMCs. These receptors originate from a woman aged 40 to 49 in good health and CMV-seropositive. Each CDR3 is given with its conserved first and last residue. Fields, in order: D gene, J gene, V gene, clone size, CDR3 DNA, CDR3 protein. D genes are given only for firm matches. The size field is filled for only some rows; it gives once, few, many or a size class.

D gene: .
J gene: TRBJ1-5
V gene: TRBV4-3
clone size: .
CDR3 DNA: TGCGCCAGCAGCCAAGATATCGCGCGGCCCCAGCATTTT
CDR3 protein: CASSQDIARPQHF

D gene: .
J gene: TRBJ1-1
V gene: TRBV7-9
clone size: .
CDR3 DNA: TGTGCCAGCAGCGTAGACAACGTCGCTGAAGCTTTCTTT
CDR3 protein: CASSVDNVAEAFF

D gene: TRBD1
J gene: TRBJ1-2
V gene: TRBV14
clone size: .
CDR3 DNA: TGTGCCAGCAGCCAACGACAGGGTGAGGGTGGCTACACCTTC
CDR3 protein: CASSQRQGEGGYTF

D gene: .
J gene: TRBJ2-2
V gene: TRBV29-1
clone size: .
CDR3 DNA: TGCAGCGTTGAAGATCCAATTCACACCGGGGAGCTGTTTTTT
CDR3 protein: CSVEDPIHTGELFF

D gene: TRBD1
J gene: TRBJ2-5
V gene: TRBV7-8
clone size: once
CDR3 DNA: TGTGCCAGCAGCCCGACAGGGGTGGGAAAGACCCAGTACTTC
CDR3 protein: CASSPTGVGKTQYF

D gene: .
J gene: TRBJ1-4
V gene: TRBV6-5
clone size: .
CDR3 DNA: TGTGCCAGCGGGGGGAGGGAAAATGAAAAACTGTTTTTT
CDR3 protein: CASGGRENEKLFF

D gene: .
J gene: TRBJ2-3
V gene: TRBV7-9
clone size: .
CDR3 DNA: TGTGCCAGCAGCTGGACTGGGGTGAGCACAGATACGCAGTATTTT
CDR3 protein: CASSWTGVSTDTQYF

D gene: .
J gene: TRBJ2-7
V gene: TRBV19
clone size: .
CDR3 DNA: TGTGCCAGTAGTTTAAGGGGCCTTCGCAGCTACGAGCAGTACTTC
CDR3 protein: CASSLRGLRSYEQYF

D gene: .
J gene: TRBJ1-2
V gene: TRBV5-1
clone size: .
CDR3 DNA: TGCGCCAGCAGCTTGAGGGTGTCCGGGGATGGCTACACCTTC
CDR3 protein: CASSLRVSGDGYTF

D gene: TRBD1
J gene: TRBJ2-4
V gene: TRBV5-1
clone size: .
CDR3 DNA: TGCGCCAGCAGCTTGGAAACAGGGGTAGACATTCAGTACTTC
CDR3 protein: CASSLETGVDIQYF

D gene: .
J gene: TRBJ2-3
V gene: TRBV21-1
clone size: few
CDR3 DNA: TGTGTCAGTGGGGGGTTAAGTCTATATACGCAGTATTTT
CDR3 protein: CVSGGLSLYTQYF

D gene: TRBD1
J gene: TRBJ2-5
V gene: TRBV9
clone size: .
CDR3 DNA: TGTGCCAGCGGGCGACAGGGGGCGAGTTTGGAGACCCAGTACTTC
CDR3 protein: CASGRQGASLETQYF

D gene: .
J gene: TRBJ1-1
V gene: TRBV6-1
clone size: .
CDR3 DNA: TGTGCCTGCCAATCTCAGGGAGGAGTGGGAGCTTTCTTT
CDR3 protein: CACQSQGGVGAFF

D gene: .
J gene: TRBJ2-3
V gene: TRBV7-9
clone size: few
CDR3 DNA: TGTGCCAGCAGCTCCAAAGAGGACAGGCGGGGAGATACGCAGTATTTT
CDR3 protein: CASSSKEDRRGDTQYF

D gene: TRBD1
J gene: TRBJ2-7
V gene: TRBV7-8
clone size: .
CDR3 DNA: TGTGCCAGCAGCCCATCGAGAGGGGCAGGGGGCGAGCAGTACTTC
CDR3 protein: CASSPSRGAGGEQYF

D gene: .
J gene: TRBJ1-1
V gene: TRBV7-6
clone size: .
CDR3 DNA: TGTGCCAGCAGCTTAGTAGCGGGTACGAACACTGAAGCTTTCTTT
CDR3 protein: CASSLVAGTNTEAFF

D gene: .
J gene: TRBJ2-1
V gene: TRBV5-1
clone size: .
CDR3 DNA: TGCGCCAGCAGCTTGGGACAGTATATCGACAATGAGCAGTTCTTC
CDR3 protein: CASSLGQYIDNEQFF

D gene: .
J gene: TRBJ2-7
V gene: TRBV10-2
clone size: .
CDR3 DNA: TGCGCCAGCAGTGAAAGTCGGGGAAACCACCAGTACTTC
CDR3 protein: CASSESRGNHQYF

D gene: TRBD1
J gene: TRBJ1-1
V gene: TRBV11-1
clone size: .
CDR3 DNA: TGTGCCAGCAGCTTAGAAGCAGGGGGGTACACTGAAGCTTTCTTT
CDR3 protein: CASSLEAGGYTEAFF

D gene: .
J gene: TRBJ2-7
V gene: TRBV7-3
clone size: .
CDR3 DNA: TGTGCCAGCAGTCCCCACCCTAGTTCGTACGAGCAGTACTTC
CDR3 protein: CASSPHPSSYEQYF

D gene: .
J gene: TRBJ1-5
V gene: TRBV7-8
clone size: .
CDR3 DNA: TGTGCCAGCAGCCAAGGGGAGGGGGGTGGTAGCAATCAGCCCCAGCATTTT
CDR3 protein: CASSQGEGGGSNQPQHF

D gene: .
J gene: TRBJ2-1
V gene: TRBV23-1
clone size: few
CDR3 DNA: TGCGCCAGCAGTCAATCGATTAGCTTTTACAATGAGCAGTTCTTC
CDR3 protein: CASSQSISFYNEQFF

D gene: .
J gene: TRBJ2-7
V gene: TRBV5-1
clone size: .
CDR3 DNA: TGCGCCAGCAGCTCCTCCGGGGACTACGAGCAGTACTTC
CDR3 protein: CASSSSGDYEQYF

D gene: TRBD1
J gene: TRBJ2-7
V gene: TRBV19
clone size: .
CDR3 DNA: TGTGCCACGGCACAGGGGGCATTCCCCTACGAGCAGTACTTC
CDR3 protein: CATAQGAFPYEQYF

D gene: .
J gene: TRBJ2-7
V gene: TRBV11-2
clone size: .
CDR3 DNA: TGTGCCAGCAGCTCCCTGGCAGGATTGTACGAGCAGTACTTC
CDR3 protein: CASSSLAGLYEQYF

D gene: .
J gene: TRBJ2-7
V gene: TRBV9
clone size: .
CDR3 DNA: TGTGCCAGCAGCGTAGGGCCTAGCTCCTACGAGCAGTACTTC
CDR3 protein: CASSVGPSSYEQYF

D gene: .
J gene: TRBJ1-6
V gene: TRBV7-2
clone size: few
CDR3 DNA: TGTGCCAGCAGCTCCCAGGGGAATAATTCACCCCTCCACTTT
CDR3 protein: CASSSQGNNSPLHF

D gene: .
J gene: TRBJ2-3
V gene: TRBV5-1
clone size: .
CDR3 DNA: TGCGCCAGCAGCTTGGGAGGCACAGATACGCAGTATTTT
CDR3 protein: CASSLGGTDTQYF

D gene: TRBD1
J gene: TRBJ1-1
V gene: TRBV4-3
clone size: .
CDR3 DNA: TGCGCCAGCAGCCAAGATAAGACAGGGTGGGACACTGAAGCTTTCTTT
CDR3 protein: CASSQDKTGWDTEAFF

D gene: TRBD1
J gene: TRBJ2-7
V gene: TRBV5-1
clone size: .
CDR3 DNA: TGCGCCAGCAGCAGCCGGGACAGGGGCACCTACGAGCAGTACTTC
CDR3 protein: CASSSRDRGTYEQYF

D gene: .
J gene: TRBJ1-4
V gene: TRBV6-1
clone size: .
CDR3 DNA: TGTGCCAGCTCGGACAGCGGAAATGAAAAACTGTTTTTT
CDR3 protein: CASSDSGNEKLFF

D gene: .
J gene: TRBJ2-5
V gene: TRBV10-3
clone size: .
CDR3 DNA: TGTGCCATCAGAGGGGCCGGCGGGGATCAAGAGACCCAGTACTTC
CDR3 protein: CAIRGAGGDQETQYF

D gene: .
J gene: TRBJ2-5
V gene: TRBV2
clone size: .
CDR3 DNA: TGTGCCAGCAGTGCAGAAGAGACCCAGTACTTC
CDR3 protein: CASSAEETQYF

D gene: TRBD1
J gene: TRBJ2-3
V gene: TRBV5-1
clone size: .
CDR3 DNA: TGCGCCAGCAGCCCGGGACAGGGACAGGGAGTGGATACGCAGTATTTT
CDR3 protein: CASSPGQGQGVDTQYF

D gene: .
J gene: TRBJ1-2
V gene: TRBV7-9
clone size: once
CDR3 DNA: TGTGCCAGCAGTCACACCAACTATGGCTACACCTTC
CDR3 protein: CASSHTNYGYTF

D gene: .
J gene: TRBJ1-1
V gene: TRBV29-1
clone size: .
CDR3 DNA: TGCAGCGTTGCATATATCGGCCGACGGGGAACTGAAGCTTTCTTT
CDR3 protein: CSVAYIGRRGTEAFF

D gene: .
J gene: TRBJ1-1
V gene: TRBV7-2
clone size: .
CDR3 DNA: TGTGCCAGCAGTCCAATCGGGGAGGGGTACACTGAAGCTTTCTTT
CDR3 protein: CASSPIGEGYTEAFF

D gene: .
J gene: TRBJ1-1
V gene: TRBV5-6
clone size: .
CDR3 DNA: TGTGCCAGCAGCTTCTGGGGGCCGGGCACTGAAGCTTTCTTT
CDR3 protein: CASSFWGPGTEAFF

D gene: TRBD2
J gene: TRBJ2-7
V gene: TRBV7-2
clone size: .
CDR3 DNA: TGTGCCAGCAGCTTACTCGGTAGCGGGATCTACGAGCAGTACTTC
CDR3 protein: CASSLLGSGIYEQYF

D gene: .
J gene: TRBJ1-2
V gene: TRBV5-4
clone size: .
CDR3 DNA: TGTGCCAGCAGCCCCTTAGTGGGTAGCGGCTACACCTTC
CDR3 protein: CASSPLVGSGYTF

D gene: .
J gene: TRBJ1-1
V gene: TRBV2
clone size: once
CDR3 DNA: TGTGCCAGCAGGGAGAGAGCTACGAACACTGAAGCTTTCTTT
CDR3 protein: CASRERATNTEAFF

D gene: .
J gene: TRBJ1-2
V gene: TRBV5-6
clone size: once
CDR3 DNA: TGTGCCAGCAGCTTCTGGACAACCGGTGGCTACACCTTC
CDR3 protein: CASSFWTTGGYTF

D gene: TRBD1
J gene: TRBJ2-7
V gene: TRBV29-1
clone size: .
CDR3 DNA: TGCAGCGCTACCACACCGGACCTGGGACAGGGAGGCTACGAGCAGTACTTC
CDR3 protein: CSATTPDLGQGGYEQYF

D gene: TRBD1
J gene: TRBJ1-6
V gene: TRBV2
clone size: few
CDR3 DNA: TGTGCCAGCAGTGATCAGGGACAGCGAAATTCACCCCTCCACTTT
CDR3 protein: CASSDQGQRNSPLHF

D gene: .
J gene: TRBJ1-2
V gene: TRBV6-5
clone size: .
CDR3 DNA: TGTGCCAGCAGTTACTACAGCACTAACTATGGCTACACCTTC
CDR3 protein: CASSYYSTNYGYTF

D gene: .
J gene: TRBJ2-2
V gene: TRBV6-5
clone size: .
CDR3 DNA: TGTGCCAGCAGTTCCCGTTTCGGGGAGCTGTTTTTT
CDR3 protein: CASSSRFGELFF

D gene: .
J gene: TRBJ1-5
V gene: TRBV6-1
clone size: .
CDR3 DNA: TGTGCCAGCAGTGACCTGGACTATCAGCCCCAGCATTTT
CDR3 protein: CASSDLDYQPQHF

D gene: .
J gene: TRBJ2-5
V gene: TRBV4-1
clone size: few
CDR3 DNA: TGCGCCAGCAGCCAAGTGGTGGGGGGGGCTGAGACCCAGTACTTC
CDR3 protein: CASSQVVGGAETQYF

D gene: TRBD2
J gene: TRBJ2-1
V gene: TRBV4-1
clone size: .
CDR3 DNA: TGCGCCAGCAGCCAAGAAGTAGCGGGGTCCTACAATGAGCAGTTCTTC
CDR3 protein: CASSQEVAGSYNEQFF

D gene: TRBD1
J gene: TRBJ2-6
V gene: TRBV25-1
clone size: .
CDR3 DNA: TGTGCCAGCAGTGTATATACAGGGGTTTCCTCTGGGGCCAACGTCCTGACTTTC
CDR3 protein: CASSVYTGVSSGANVLTF

D gene: .
J gene: TRBJ1-4
V gene: TRBV18
clone size: few
CDR3 DNA: TGTGCCAGCTCACCACCGACGGGCTCGAGCAGGGATGAAAAACTGTTTTTT
CDR3 protein: CASSPPTGSSRDEKLFF

D gene: .
J gene: TRBJ1-1
V gene: TRBV6-5
clone size: .
CDR3 DNA: TGTGCCAGCAGCGAGTGGGGGGGGACTGAAGCTTTCTTT
CDR3 protein: CASSEWGGTEAFF

D gene: TRBD1
J gene: TRBJ2-5
V gene: TRBV9
clone size: .
CDR3 DNA: TGTGCCAGCAGCCCCGCTGGGACAGGAGAAGAGACCCAGTACTTC
CDR3 protein: CASSPAGTGEETQYF

D gene: .
J gene: TRBJ2-5
V gene: TRBV7-6
clone size: .
CDR3 DNA: TGTGCCAGCAGCTTAGGCTTTAACGGAGAGACCCAGTACTTC
CDR3 protein: CASSLGFNGETQYF